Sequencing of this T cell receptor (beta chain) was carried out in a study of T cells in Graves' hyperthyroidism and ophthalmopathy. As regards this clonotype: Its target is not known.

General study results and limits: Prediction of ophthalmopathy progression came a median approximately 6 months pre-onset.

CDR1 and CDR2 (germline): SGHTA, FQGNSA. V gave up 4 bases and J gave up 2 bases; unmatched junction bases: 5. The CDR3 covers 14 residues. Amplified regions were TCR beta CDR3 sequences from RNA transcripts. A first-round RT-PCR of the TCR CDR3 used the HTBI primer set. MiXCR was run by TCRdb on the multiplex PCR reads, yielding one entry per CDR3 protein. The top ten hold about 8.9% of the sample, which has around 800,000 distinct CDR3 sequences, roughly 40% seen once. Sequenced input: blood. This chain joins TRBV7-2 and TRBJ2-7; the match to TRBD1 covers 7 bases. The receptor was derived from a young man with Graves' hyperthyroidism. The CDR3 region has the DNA TGTGCCAGCAGCTGGGACAGATCGACCTACGAGCAGTACTTC. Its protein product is CASSWDRSTYEQYF.